The entry that follows covers one T cell receptor (beta chain) sequence. The TCR beta CDR3 regions underwent amplification using RNA transcripts as the source. Primed by the HTBI set, a first-round RT-PCR was run on the TCR CDR3. TCRdb recomputed calls from the multiplex PCR reads with MiXCR, one row per CDR3 protein. This sample has hundreds of thousands of distinct CDR3 sequences; around 42% occur once, and the top ten carry 8.2%. The germline gives CDR1 MGHDK, CDR2 SYGVNS. The V segment lost 4 bases and the J segment 4 bases; nucleotides outside the gene matches: 5. This CDR3 has 14 amino acids. This record belongs to a study of T cells in Graves' hyperthyroidism and ophthalmopathy.

This clonotype was obtained from a woman in her late teens or twenties with Graves' hyperthyroidism. The V call is TRBV25-1, the J call TRBJ1-2, with TRBD1 matching 8 bases. The specimen was peripheral blood or thyroid tissue (not recorded which). In DNA form, the CDR3 reads TGTGCCAGCAGTGGATGGACAGGGTCCTATGGCTACACCTTC. It is translated as CASSGWTGSYGYTF.